The source of this T cell receptor beta chain is a study of T-cell reconstitution after alpha-beta-depleted transplantation in children. Study-level results: Alpha-beta T cells present about two months after transplant were reported to originate from several hundred expanded graft clones. Newly generated T cells supplied most T-cell counts and diversity one year post-transplant.

Unique molecular identifiers were built into the TCRbeta library. MiXCR, run by TCRdb on the PCR reads, gives a single entry per CDR3 protein. The sample yields about 980,000 distinct CDR3 sequences, about 26% seen once. This clonotype occurred a few times. The antigen remains undetermined. The sample consisted of PBMCs, mostly from graft donor cells, taken 360 days after TCRalphabeta/CD19-depleted stem cell transplant. This TCR derives from a boy under two years old who had a stem cell transplant for SCID, so the T cells may come from the graft donor.

CDR3 sequence reads: CASSLFGQAGMNTEAFF. The CDR3 bases are TGCGCCAGCAGCCTTTTTGGTCAGGCGGGGATGAACACTGAAGCTTTCTTT. The chain carries TRBV4-1 and TRBJ1-1; D unresolved. This CDR3 spans 17 amino acids. The germline V and J ends were trimmed by 4 bases and 0 bases, with 18 bases remaining between them. Germline V gene data show CDR1 as MGHRA and CDR2 as YSYEKL.